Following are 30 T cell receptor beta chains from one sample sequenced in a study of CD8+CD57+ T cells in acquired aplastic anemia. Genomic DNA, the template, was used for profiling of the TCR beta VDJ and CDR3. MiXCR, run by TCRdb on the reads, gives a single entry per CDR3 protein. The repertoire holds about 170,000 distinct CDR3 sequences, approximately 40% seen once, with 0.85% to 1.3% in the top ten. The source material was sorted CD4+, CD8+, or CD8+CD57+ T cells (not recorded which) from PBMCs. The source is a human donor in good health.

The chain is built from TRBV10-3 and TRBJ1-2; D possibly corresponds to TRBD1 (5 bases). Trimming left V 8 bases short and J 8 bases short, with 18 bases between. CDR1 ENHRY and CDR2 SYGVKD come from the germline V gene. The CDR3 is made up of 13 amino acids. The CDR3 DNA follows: TGTGCCATCGGAGCAGGGAATGATGAAGGCTACACCTTC. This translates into CAIGAGNDEGYTF.

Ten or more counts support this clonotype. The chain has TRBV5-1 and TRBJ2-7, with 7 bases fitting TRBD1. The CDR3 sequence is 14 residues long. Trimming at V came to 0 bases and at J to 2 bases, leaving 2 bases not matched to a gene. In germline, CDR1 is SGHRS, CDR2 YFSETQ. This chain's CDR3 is CASSLEGATYEQYF. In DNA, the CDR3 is TGCGCCAGCAGCTTGGAGGGGGCGACCTACGAGCAGTACTTC.

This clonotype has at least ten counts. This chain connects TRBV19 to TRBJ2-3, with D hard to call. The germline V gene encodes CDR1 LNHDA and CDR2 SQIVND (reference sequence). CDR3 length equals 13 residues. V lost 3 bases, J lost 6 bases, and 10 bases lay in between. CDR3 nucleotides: TGTGCCAGTAGTATTGGGGAACGGGATACGCAGTATTTT. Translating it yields CASSIGERDTQYF. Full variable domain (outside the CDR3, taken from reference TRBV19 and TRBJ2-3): DGGITQSPKYLFRKEGQNVTLSCEQNLNHDAMYWYRQDPGQGLRLIYYSQIVNDFQKGDIAEGYSVSREKKESFPLTVTSAQKNPTAFYLCASSIGERDTQYFGPGTRLTVL.

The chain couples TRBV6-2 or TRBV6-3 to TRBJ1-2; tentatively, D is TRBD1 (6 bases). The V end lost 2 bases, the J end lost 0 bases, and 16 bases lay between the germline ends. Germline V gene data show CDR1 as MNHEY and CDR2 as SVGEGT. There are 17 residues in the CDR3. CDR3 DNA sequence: TGTGCCAGCAGTTACCCCCTATACAGGGATCCTAACTATGGCTACACCTTC. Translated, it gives CASSYPLYRDPNYGYTF.

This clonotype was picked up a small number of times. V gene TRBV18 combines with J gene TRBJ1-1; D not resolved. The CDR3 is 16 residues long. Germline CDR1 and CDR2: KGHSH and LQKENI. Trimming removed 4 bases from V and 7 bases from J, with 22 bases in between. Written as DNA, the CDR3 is TGTGCCAGCTCACTGGGTGTTTCGAACCCGCCCGGTGAAGCTTTCTTT. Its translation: CASSLGVSNPPGEAFF.

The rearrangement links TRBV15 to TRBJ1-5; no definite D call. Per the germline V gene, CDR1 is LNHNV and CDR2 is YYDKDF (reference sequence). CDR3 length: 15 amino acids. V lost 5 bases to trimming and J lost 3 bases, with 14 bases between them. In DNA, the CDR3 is TGTGCCACCAGCCCCCGCCCGGGCAACAATCAGCCCCAGCATTTT. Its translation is CATSPRPGNNQPQHF.

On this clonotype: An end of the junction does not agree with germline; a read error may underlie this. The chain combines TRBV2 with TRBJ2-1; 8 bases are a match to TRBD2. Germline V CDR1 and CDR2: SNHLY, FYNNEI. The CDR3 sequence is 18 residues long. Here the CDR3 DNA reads TGTGCCAGCAGTGAAGCGCTTCGGGGGGGGGACTCCGACAATGAGCAGTTCTTC. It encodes CASSEALRGGDSDNEQFF.

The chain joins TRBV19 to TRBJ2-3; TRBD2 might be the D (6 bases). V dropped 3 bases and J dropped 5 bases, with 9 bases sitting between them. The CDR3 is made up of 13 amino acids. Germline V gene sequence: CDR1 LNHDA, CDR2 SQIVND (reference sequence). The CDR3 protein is CASSIRGRDTQYF. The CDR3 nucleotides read TGTGCCAGTAGTATTCGGGGGAGAGATACGCAGTATTTT.

In nucleotides, the CDR3 is TGTGCCAGCAGTAGGGCAGGGGGGCAGCCCCAGCATTTT. Residues: CASSRAGGQPQHF. V usage is TRBV25-1 and J usage is TRBJ1-5; 7 bases fit TRBD1. There are 13 residues in the CDR3. Trimming took 5 bases from V and 7 from J; bases not matched to a gene: 5. Germline CDR1 reads MGHDK; CDR2 reads SYGVNS.

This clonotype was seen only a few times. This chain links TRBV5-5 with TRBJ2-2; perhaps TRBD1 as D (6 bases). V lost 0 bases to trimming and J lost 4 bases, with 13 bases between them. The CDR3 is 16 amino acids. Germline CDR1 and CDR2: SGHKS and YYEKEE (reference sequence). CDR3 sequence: CASSLGQGILTGELFF. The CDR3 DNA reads TGTGCCAGCAGCTTGGGGCAGGGGATACTCACCGGGGAGCTGTTTTTT.

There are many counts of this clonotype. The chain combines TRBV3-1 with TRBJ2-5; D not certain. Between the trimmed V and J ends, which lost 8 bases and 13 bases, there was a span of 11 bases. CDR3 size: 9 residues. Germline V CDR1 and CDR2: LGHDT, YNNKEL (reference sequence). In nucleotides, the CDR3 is TGTGCCAGCCGGAGAAGAGGGTACTTC. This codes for CASRRRGYF.

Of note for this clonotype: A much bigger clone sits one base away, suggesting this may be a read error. The DNA for the CDR3 is TGCGCCAGCAGCCTCTCCGACAGGGGAGATCGCTACACCTTC. This gives the protein CASSLSDRGDRYTF. V gene TRBV5-1 combines with J gene TRBJ1-2, with 8 bases aligning to TRBD1. With 4 bases clipped from V and 9 bases from J, the junction kept 11 bases outside the gene matches. CDR1 and CDR2 from the germline V gene are SGHRS and YFSETQ. This CDR3 contains 14 residues.

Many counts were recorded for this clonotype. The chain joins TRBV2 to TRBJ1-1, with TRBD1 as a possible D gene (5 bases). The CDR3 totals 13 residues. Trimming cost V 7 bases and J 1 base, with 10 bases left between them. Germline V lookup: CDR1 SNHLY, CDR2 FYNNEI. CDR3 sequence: CASNRQTNTEAFF. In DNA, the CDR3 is TGTGCCAGCAATCGACAGACGAACACTGAAGCTTTCTTT.

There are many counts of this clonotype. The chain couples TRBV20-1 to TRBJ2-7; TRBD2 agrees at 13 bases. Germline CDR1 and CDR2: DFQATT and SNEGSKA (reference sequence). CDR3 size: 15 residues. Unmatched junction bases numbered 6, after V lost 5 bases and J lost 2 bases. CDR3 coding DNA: TGCAGTGCTCGATTGGGACTAGCGGGAACCTACGAGCAGTACTTC. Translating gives CSARLGLAGTYEQYF.

CDR3 DNA: TGTGCCAGTATCAACACCGCGAATAACTATGGCTACACCTTC. This sequence encodes CASINTANNYGYTF. The V and J genes are TRBV19 and TRBJ1-2; the D is unclear. The germline gives CDR1 LNHDA, CDR2 SQIVND (reference sequence). This CDR3 has 14 amino acids. V was trimmed by 7 bases and J by 1 base, leaving 13 bases between them.

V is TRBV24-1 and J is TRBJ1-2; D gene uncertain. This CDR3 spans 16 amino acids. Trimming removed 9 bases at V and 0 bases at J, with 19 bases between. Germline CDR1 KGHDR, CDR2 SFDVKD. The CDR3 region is CATRGSSYSANYGYTF. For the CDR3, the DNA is TGTGCCACCCGGGGATCTAGCTATTCAGCTAACTATGGCTACACCTTC.

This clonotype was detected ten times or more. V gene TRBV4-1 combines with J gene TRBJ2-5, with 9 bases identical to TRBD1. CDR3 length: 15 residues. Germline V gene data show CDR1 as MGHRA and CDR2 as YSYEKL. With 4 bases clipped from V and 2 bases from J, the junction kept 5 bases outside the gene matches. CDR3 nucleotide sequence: TGCGCCAGCAGCCCCACGGGACAGGGACAAGAGACCCAGTACTTC. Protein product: CASSPTGQGQETQYF.

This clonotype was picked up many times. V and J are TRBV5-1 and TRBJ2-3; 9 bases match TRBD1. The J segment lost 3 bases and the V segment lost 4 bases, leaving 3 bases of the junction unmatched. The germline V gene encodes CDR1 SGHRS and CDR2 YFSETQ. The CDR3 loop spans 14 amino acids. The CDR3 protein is CASSRGQGTDTQYF. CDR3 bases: TGCGCCAGCAGCCGGGGACAGGGAACAGATACGCAGTATTTT.

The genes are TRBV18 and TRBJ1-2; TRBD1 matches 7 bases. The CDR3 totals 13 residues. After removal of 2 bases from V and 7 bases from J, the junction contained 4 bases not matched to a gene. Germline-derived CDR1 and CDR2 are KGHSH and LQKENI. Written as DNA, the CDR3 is TGTGCCAGCTCACCAGACAGGGCGAGTGGCTACACCTTC. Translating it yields CASSPDRASGYTF.

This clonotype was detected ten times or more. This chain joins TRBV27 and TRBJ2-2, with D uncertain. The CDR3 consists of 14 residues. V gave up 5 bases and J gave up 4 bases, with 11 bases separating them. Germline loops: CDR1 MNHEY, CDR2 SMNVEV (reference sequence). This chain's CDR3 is CASSATRLTGELFF. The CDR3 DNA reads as TGTGCCAGCAGTGCGACACGTCTCACCGGGGAGCTGTTTTTT.

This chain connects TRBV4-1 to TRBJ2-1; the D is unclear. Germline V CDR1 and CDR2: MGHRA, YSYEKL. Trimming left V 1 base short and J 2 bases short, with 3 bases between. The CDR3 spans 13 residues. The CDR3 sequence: CASSQGTYNEQFF. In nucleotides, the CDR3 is TGCGCCAGCAGCCAAGGAACCTACAATGAGCAGTTCTTC.

The DNA of the CDR3 is TGTGCCACCAGCAGAGATTACAGTCCGGGGAAACTGTTTTTT. Translated: CATSRDYSPGKLFF. This sequence joins TRBV15 and TRBJ1-4; the D is unclear. The CDR3 length is 14 residues. V was cut by 0 bases and J by 11 bases, with 13 bases left in between. Germline lookup yields CDR1 LNHNV and CDR2 YYDKDF (reference sequence).

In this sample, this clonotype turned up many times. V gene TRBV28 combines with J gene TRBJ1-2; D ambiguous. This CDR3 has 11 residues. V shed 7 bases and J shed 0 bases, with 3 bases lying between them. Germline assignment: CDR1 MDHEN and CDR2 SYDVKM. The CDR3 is CASISNYGYTF. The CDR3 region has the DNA TGTGCCAGCATCTCTAACTATGGCTACACCTTC.

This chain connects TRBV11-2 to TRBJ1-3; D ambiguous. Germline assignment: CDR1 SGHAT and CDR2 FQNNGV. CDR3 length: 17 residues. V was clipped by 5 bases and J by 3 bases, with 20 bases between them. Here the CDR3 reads CASSPTLGSGSGNTIYF. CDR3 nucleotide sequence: TGTGCCAGCAGCCCAACCCTGGGATCGGGGAGTGGAAACACCATATATTTT.

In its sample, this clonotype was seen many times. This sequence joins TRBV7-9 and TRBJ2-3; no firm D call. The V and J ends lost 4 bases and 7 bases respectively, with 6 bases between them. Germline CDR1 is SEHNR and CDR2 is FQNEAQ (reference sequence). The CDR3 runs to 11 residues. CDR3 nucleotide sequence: TGTGCCAGCAGCTCCACGAATACGCAGTATTTT. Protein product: CASSSTNTQYF.

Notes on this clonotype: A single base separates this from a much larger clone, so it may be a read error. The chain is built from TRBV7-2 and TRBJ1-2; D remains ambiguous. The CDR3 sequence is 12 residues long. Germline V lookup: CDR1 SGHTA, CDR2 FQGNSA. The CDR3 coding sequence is TGTGCCAGCAGGGCTCGTAACTATGGCTGCACCTTC. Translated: CASRARNYGCTF.

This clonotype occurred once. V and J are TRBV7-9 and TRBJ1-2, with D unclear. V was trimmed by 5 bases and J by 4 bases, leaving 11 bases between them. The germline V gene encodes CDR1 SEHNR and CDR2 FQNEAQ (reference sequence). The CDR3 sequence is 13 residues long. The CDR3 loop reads CASSPELTYGYTF. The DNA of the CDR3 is TGTGCCAGCAGCCCAGAACTGACCTATGGCTACACCTTC.

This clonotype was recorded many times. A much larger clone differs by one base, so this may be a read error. CDR3 amino acids: CASRDSNQPQHF. For the CDR3, the DNA is TGTGCCAGCAGGGATAGCAATCAGCCCCAGCATTTT. The V gene is TRBV6-1, the J gene TRBJ1-5, with D hard to call. V was pared by 6 bases and J by 0 bases, with 3 bases between. This CDR3 has 12 amino acids. Germline CDR1 is MNHNS and CDR2 is SASEGT.

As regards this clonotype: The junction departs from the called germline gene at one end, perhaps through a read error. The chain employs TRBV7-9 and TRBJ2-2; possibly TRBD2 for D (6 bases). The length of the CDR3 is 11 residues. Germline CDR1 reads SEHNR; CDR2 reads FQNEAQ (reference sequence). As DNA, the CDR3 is TGTGCCAGCAGCCCAGGTAGCGGACCCGTTTTT. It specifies CASSPGSGPVF.

The CDR3 coding sequence is TGTGCCAGCAGGGATACAGGGATCCAGCAGTACTTC. It is translated as CASRDTGIQQYF. V and J are TRBV2 and TRBJ2-7; D may be TRBD1 (6 bases). The CDR3 contains 12 residues. V lost 6 bases and J lost 8, with 14 bases in between. Germline V gene sequence: CDR1 SNHLY, CDR2 FYNNEI.